The 28 T cell receptor beta chains below all came from one sample that was sequenced in a study of Ad26.COV2.S vaccination and SARS-CoV-2 variants. Generated by immunoSEQ multiplex PCR, the TCRdb table keeps only in-frame clones and is missing some. Of just over 350,000 clones in the sample, 80% to 90% were seen once. Treatment reported: around 19 received Ad26.COV2.S at low or high dose, single or two shots; five or six received placebo; per-sample allocation not given. Sampling was performed 63 days after the first vaccine or placebo injection. The sequences come from peripheral blood, collected in a trial of Ad26.COV2.S vaccine versus placebo. The receptors were sampled from a person aged 18 to 59 who received the Ad26.COV2.S COVID-19 vaccine or a placebo.

The chain carries TRBV28 and TRBJ2-5; a weak D match, TRBD2 (5 bases). The CDR3 totals 14 residues. CDR1 MDHEN and CDR2 SYDVKM come from the germline V gene. V dropped 5 bases and J dropped 5 bases, with 15 bases sitting between them. The CDR3 is CASSQKAAPETQYF. As DNA, the CDR3 is TGTGCCAGCAGTCAAAAAGCGGCCCCCGAGACCCAGTACTTC.

This clone has just one count. Other nucleotide sequences from this sample produce the same CDR3. The chain links TRBV6-6 to TRBJ2-7, with 7 bases aligning to TRBD2. The CDR3 loop spans 12 amino acids. The ends lost 6 bases at V and 3 bases at J; junction bases unmatched: 2. Looked up from germline, CDR1 is MNHNY and CDR2 is SVGAGI (reference sequence). CDR3 loop: CASSPGGYEQYF. As DNA, the CDR3 is TGTGCCAGCAGCCCGGGAGGCTACGAGCAGTACTTC.

The CDR3 DNA reads as TGTGCCAGCAGCTTGGGGCCTAGCGGGGTCTACGAGCAGTACTTC. Encoded protein: CASSLGPSGVYEQYF. The genes are TRBV5-5 and TRBJ2-7; 9 nucleotides match TRBD2. The CDR3 consists of 15 residues. Germline lookup yields CDR1 SGHKS and CDR2 YYEKEE (reference sequence). V lost 0 bases to trimming and J lost 3 bases; unmatched junction nucleotides: 4. The whole variable domain, filled in from reference TRBV5-5 and TRBJ2-7, reads DAGVTQSPTHLIKTRGQQVTLRCSPISGHKSVSWYQQVLGQGPQFIFQYYEKEERGRGNFPDRFSARQFPNYSSELNVNALLLGDSALYLCASSLGPSGVYEQYFGPGTRLTVT.

The gene calls are TRBV28 and TRBJ2-7; D may be TRBD1 (5 bases). Germline V gene lookup returns CDR1 MDHEN and CDR2 SYDVKM. There are 16 residues in the CDR3. V lost 5 bases and J lost 0, with 17 bases in between. The CDR3 nucleotides are TGTGCCAGCAGTCCTAGGGGCCCGCCACGCTCCTACGAGCAGTACTTC. It yields the protein CASSPRGPPRSYEQYF.

This rearrangement joins TRBV4-3 to TRBJ1-4; 8 bases line up with TRBD1. Germline CDR1 reads LGHNA; CDR2 reads YSLEER. V lost 0 bases to trimming and J lost 8 bases; unmatched junction nucleotides: 8. This CDR3 has 16 residues. The CDR3 region has the DNA TGCGCCAGCAGCCAAGATCCACAGGGGGAGTGGGAAAAACTGTTTTTT. This codes for CASSQDPQGEWEKLFF.

Only a few counts were recorded for this clone. V is TRBV6-4 and J is TRBJ2-3, with 10 bases fitting TRBD2. This CDR3 is built from 16 residues. The V segment lost 3 bases and the J segment 3 bases; nucleotides outside the gene matches: 6. From germline, CDR1 is MRHNA and CDR2 SNTAGT. DNA of the CDR3: TGTGCCAGCAGTGATGAAGCTAGCGGGGGAACAGATACGCAGTATTTT. It translates to CASSDEASGGTDTQYF.

This clone appeared a single time. The rearrangement uses TRBV5-1 and TRBJ2-1, with D possibly TRBD2 on 6 matching bases. The V end lost 6 bases, the J end lost 2 bases, and 18 bases lay between the germline ends. CDR3 length: 16 residues. The germline gives CDR1 SGHRS, CDR2 YFSETQ. CDR3 sequence reads: CASMITGSTAYNEQFF. CDR3 bases: TGCGCCAGCATGATCACCGGGAGTACGGCCTACAATGAGCAGTTCTTC.

The V call is TRBV5-4, the J call TRBJ2-1; 11 bases align to TRBD1. The CDR3 loop spans 16 amino acids. Trimming took 4 bases from V and 2 from J; bases not matched to a gene: 5. Looked up from germline, CDR1 is SGHNT and CDR2 is YYREEE (reference sequence). In DNA form, the CDR3 reads TGTGCCAGCAGCCACTGGACAGGGGGCGCCTACAATGAGCAGTTCTTC. It specifies CASSHWTGGAYNEQFF.

The gene calls are TRBV24-1 and TRBJ1-4; D gene uncertain. The CDR3 totals 11 residues. V was cut by 3 bases and J by 14 bases, with 9 bases left in between. Germline assignment: CDR1 KGHDR and CDR2 SFDVKD. Written as DNA, the CDR3 is TGTGCCACCAGTGATCGGGGATACCTGTTTTTT. Protein: CATSDRGYLFF.

The J gene is TRBJ1-4, the V gene TRBV28, with D possibly matching TRBD1 (5 bases). Germline CDR1 MDHEN, CDR2 SYDVKM. V was cut by 8 bases and J by 8 bases, with 21 bases left in between. CDR3 length: 15 amino acids. CDR3: CASAPSGGLGEKLFF. DNA for the CDR3: TGTGCCAGCGCCCCCTCCGGGGGGTTAGGCGAAAAACTGTTTTTT.

The V and J genes are TRBV19 and TRBJ1-2; D is uncertain. The CDR3 sequence is 13 residues long. Trimming removed 1 base from V and 4 bases from J, with 7 bases in between. Germline loops: CDR1 LNHDA, CDR2 SQIVND (reference sequence). Written as DNA, the CDR3 is TGTGCCAGTAGTATAGGGGAAGCCTATGGCTACACCTTC. The encoded protein is CASSIGEAYGYTF.

DNA for the CDR3: TGTGCCAGCAGCTTAGATAGATCTAGCACAGATACGCAGTATTTT. As protein: CASSLDRSSTDTQYF. The chain couples TRBV11-2 to TRBJ2-3; D is unresolved. CDR1 and CDR2 from the germline V gene are SGHAT and FQNNGV. Trimming took 0 bases from V and 0 from J, leaving 7 bases between them. This CDR3 is built from 15 residues. Looking up the rest from reference TRBV11-2 and TRBJ2-3 gives the full variable domain: EAGVAQSPRYKIIEKRQSVAFWCNPISGHATLYWYQQILGQGPKLLIQFQNNGVVDDSQLPKDRFSAERLKGVDSTLKIQPAKLEDSAVYLCASSLDRSSTDTQYFGPGTRLTVL.

The chain uses TRBV19 and TRBJ2-5, with TRBD1 matching 7 bases. The CDR3 spans 14 residues. Trimming took 6 bases from V and 4 from J; bases not matched to a gene: 8. Germline values: CDR1 LNHDA, CDR2 SQIVND (reference sequence). CDR3 sequence reads: CASSLQGMGETQYF. In DNA, the CDR3 is TGTGCCAGTAGCCTACAGGGGATGGGAGAGACCCAGTACTTC.

CDR3 residues: CASSLEGLARTDTQYF. In nucleotides, the CDR3 is TGTGCCAGCAGCTTGGAGGGACTAGCGCGCACAGATACGCAGTATTTT. The rearrangement joins TRBV5-5 to TRBJ2-3; 10 nucleotides agree with TRBD2. Germline V gene sequence: CDR1 SGHKS, CDR2 YYEKEE (reference sequence). The CDR3 loop spans 16 amino acids. Losses at the gene ends were 0 bases for V and 1 base for J; bases not matched to a gene: 2.

The V gene is TRBV28, the J gene TRBJ2-1; D ambiguous. This CDR3 is built from 11 residues. Germline V CDR1 and CDR2: MDHEN, SYDVKM. V lost 5 bases, J lost 8 bases, and 7 bases lay in between. CDR3 sequence (DNA): TGTGCCAGCAGTCGCACCTATGAGCAGTTCTTC. Translation: CASSRTYEQFF.

The gene calls are TRBV7-8 and TRBJ1-1; tentatively, D is TRBD1 (6 bases). The germline gives CDR1 SGHVS, CDR2 FQNEAQ. Trimming took 1 base from V and 1 from J, leaving 13 bases between them. There are 16 residues in the CDR3. CDR3 sequence (DNA): TGTGCCAGCAGCTTAGACTCCAGGGGCTCGAACACTGAAGCTTTCTTT. Amino acid sequence: CASSLDSRGSNTEAFF. The full variable domain, in which reference TRBV7-8 and TRBJ1-1 provide the parts outside the CDR3, is GAGVSQSPRYKVAKRGQDVALRCDPISGHVSLFWYQQALGQGPEFLTYFQNEAQLDKSGLPSDRFFAERPEGSVSTLKIQRTQQEDSAVYLCASSLDSRGSNTEAFFGQGTRLTVV.

The genes are TRBV30 and TRBJ2-7, with D hard to call. V was clipped by 1 base and J by 3 bases, with 7 bases between them. The CDR3 spans 12 residues. CDR1 is GTSNPN and CDR2 is SVGIG in the germline V gene (reference sequence). The CDR3, as DNA: TGTGCCTGGAGTGCCCGGAACTACGAGCAGTACTTC. Translation: CAWSARNYEQYF.

The CDR3 region is CASSPQTSPTVNEQFF. The CDR3 coding sequence is TGTGCCAGCAGCCCCCAGACTAGCCCTACCGTTAATGAGCAGTTCTTC. This chain connects TRBV9 to TRBJ2-1, with TRBD2 identical over 7 bases. V was clipped by 4 bases and J by 7 bases; unmatched bases: 14. Germline lookup yields CDR1 SGDLS and CDR2 YYNGEE. The CDR3 extends over 16 amino acids.

V gene TRBV6-2 or TRBV6-3 combines with J gene TRBJ2-6; 7 bases align to TRBD1. The trim removed 6 bases at V and 0 bases at J, leaving 11 bases unmatched. Looked up from germline, CDR1 is MNHEY and CDR2 is SVGEGT. The CDR3 length is 18 residues. The CDR3 is CASSPGWGQSSGANVLTF. The CDR3, as DNA: TGTGCCAGCAGCCCTGGGTGGGGACAGAGCTCTGGGGCCAACGTCCTGACTTTC.

This clone was seen only a few times. The chain couples TRBV5-1 to TRBJ1-2, with TRBD1 identical over 9 bases. V lost 4 bases to trimming and J lost 3 bases; unmatched junction nucleotides: 10. This CDR3 has 16 residues. Germline CDR1 SGHRS, CDR2 YFSETQ. The CDR3, as DNA: TGCGCCAGCAGCGAACAGACGGGACAGGGTGACTATGGCTACACCTTC. It translates to CASSEQTGQGDYGYTF. The entire variable domain, with the rest obtained from reference TRBV5-1 and TRBJ1-2, is as follows: KAGVTQTPRYLIKTRGQQVTLSCSPISGHRSVSWYQQTPGQGLQFLFEYFSETQRNKGNFPGRFSGRQFSNSRSEMNVSTLELGDSALYLCASSEQTGQGDYGYTFGSGTRLTVV.

The sample holds one count of this clone. The rearrangement uses TRBV7-9 and TRBJ2-5; 7 bases agree with TRBD2. The CDR3 sequence is 14 residues long. Germline CDR1 is SEHNR and CDR2 is FQNEAQ (reference sequence). The junction had 5 bases not matched to a gene; V was cut back by 2 bases and J by 5 bases. The CDR3 spells CASSLPGGSETQYF. DNA of the CDR3: TGTGCCAGCAGCTTACCGGGAGGTTCGGAGACCCAGTACTTC.

The genes are TRBV7-2 and TRBJ1-4; D is possibly TRBD1 (5 bases). There are 18 residues in the CDR3. Germline values: CDR1 SGHTA, CDR2 FQGNSA. V dropped 5 bases and J dropped 10 bases, with 29 bases sitting between them. For the CDR3, the DNA is TGTGCCAGCAGCCAAGGGTGGGGGGAAGGGCGCGAAGGTGTAAAACTGTTTTTT. Translation: CASSQGWGEGREGVKLFF.

This sequence joins TRBV9 and TRBJ2-2; 10 bases map to TRBD1. The CDR3 loop spans 18 amino acids. With 4 bases clipped from V and 4 bases from J, the junction kept 13 bases outside the gene matches. CDR1 and CDR2 (germline): SGDLS, YYNGEE. The CDR3 bases are TGTGCCAGCAGCTCTCGAGGTGGGACAGGGGACGTCACCGGGGAGCTGTTTTTT. Translated, it gives CASSSRGGTGDVTGELFF. Full variable domain (remainder filled in from reference TRBV9 and TRBJ2-2): DSGVTQTPKHLITATGQRVTLRCSPRSGDLSVYWYQQSLDQGLQFLIQYYNGEERAKGNILERFSAQQFPDLHSELNLSSLELGDSALYFCASSSRGGTGDVTGELFFGEGSRLTVL.

This chain uses TRBV7-2 with TRBJ1-2, with D possibly being TRBD1 (5 bases). This CDR3 has 14 amino acids. V shed 1 base and J shed 7 bases, with 13 bases lying between them. Germline-derived CDR1 and CDR2 are SGHTA and FQGNSA. The CDR3, as DNA: TGTGCCAGCAGCTTAGTGGCGGGGCGGGCTGGCTACACCTTC. As protein: CASSLVAGRAGYTF.

The chain couples TRBV3-1 (or the pseudogene TRBV3-2) to TRBJ2-7; D may correspond to TRBD1 or TRBD2 (5 bases each). The V gene lost 0 bases and the J gene lost 3 bases, with 12 bases spanning the gap. There are 15 residues in the CDR3. Germline-derived CDR1 and CDR2 are LGHDT and YNNKEL (reference sequence). This chain's CDR3 is CASSQDDRDLYEQYF. The CDR3 DNA is TGTGCCAGCAGCCAAGACGACCGGGACCTCTACGAGCAGTACTTC.

Only a few counts were recorded for this clone. This sequence joins TRBV6-4 and TRBJ2-2, with D possibly TRBD1 on 6 matching bases. Trimming removed 4 bases at V and 2 bases at J, with 11 bases between. The CDR3 spans 15 residues. Looked up from germline, CDR1 is MRHNA and CDR2 is SNTAGT. Here the CDR3 DNA reads TGTGCCAGCAGTGTAGGGGGTGGAAACACCGGGGAGCTGTTTTTT. Translation gives CASSVGGGNTGELFF.

A note on this clone: The sample holds other DNA sequences that translate to the same CDR3. J is TRBJ1-1 and V is TRBV5-1; possible D gene TRBD1, 5 bases. The V and J ends lost 0 bases and 3 bases respectively, with 6 bases between them. The CDR3 sequence is 13 residues long. Looked up from germline, CDR1 is SGHRS and CDR2 is YFSETQ. CDR3 sequence: CASSLVGDTEAFF. CDR3 coding DNA: TGCGCCAGCAGCTTGGTAGGGGACACTGAAGCTTTCTTT.

This chain joins TRBV28 and TRBJ2-3, with a tentative D call TRBD1 (6 bases). Germline loops: CDR1 MDHEN, CDR2 SYDVKM. Trimming took off 6 bases at V and 2 bases at J, with 12 bases between the two ends. The CDR3 totals 14 residues. The CDR3 DNA sequence: TGTGCCAGCAGATCGGGACAAATCACAGATACGCAGTATTTT. As protein: CASRSGQITDTQYF.